These 12 T cell receptor beta chains share one sample of origin, sequenced in a study of CD8 T cells in ankylosing spondylitis. TCRdb re-derived calls from the 5' RACE reads in MiXCR, one entry per CDR3 protein. The data hold around 330,000 distinct CDR3 sequences, with more than 9% observed a single time. The sequenced sample consisted of blood, either unsorted or a sorted T cell fraction (not recorded which). The receptors here all came from a female donor with ankylosing spondylitis or in good health (not recorded which).

V is TRBV11-2 and J is TRBJ2-6; no firm D call. Looked up from germline, CDR1 is SGHAT and CDR2 is FQNNGV. The CDR3 contains 19 residues. The ends were cut back, 5 bases at V and 0 bases at J, with 20 bases in the middle. The CDR3 here is CASSPRVFRVNSGANVLTF. The DNA for the CDR3 is TGTGCCAGCAGCCCAAGGGTCTTTCGAGTAAACTCTGGGGCCAACGTCCTGACTTTC.

In this sample, this clonotype turned up many times. The V and J genes are TRBV5-1 and TRBJ2-5, with no clear D. The CDR3 extends over 12 amino acids. Trimming cost V 4 bases and J 2 bases, with 6 bases left between them. The V gene's germline CDR1 is SGHRS and CDR2 YFSETQ. CDR3 amino acids: CASSPAQETQYF. The DNA for the CDR3 is TGCGCCAGCAGCCCTGCGCAAGAGACCCAGTACTTC.

The gene calls are TRBV6-5 and TRBJ1-2, with D tentatively TRBD1 (5 bases). V was clipped by 0 bases and J by 11 bases, with 13 bases between them. This CDR3 has 13 residues. The germline gives CDR1 MNHEY, CDR2 SVGAGI. CDR3 nucleotide sequence: TGTGCCAGCAGTTACTCCGGGACCGCCGGGTACACCTTC. This sequence encodes CASSYSGTAGYTF.

In this sample, this clonotype turned up many times. V usage is TRBV20-1 and J usage is TRBJ2-3, with D unresolved. Germline V lookup: CDR1 DFQATT, CDR2 SNEGSKA (reference sequence). V was clipped by 3 bases and J by 7 bases, with 5 bases between them. The CDR3 runs 10 residues. The CDR3 DNA sequence: TGCAGTGCTAGGCATTATACGCAGTATTTT. This codes for CSARHYTQYF.

As to this clonotype: A clone one base away is much larger, so this may be a read error. The CDR3 sequence: CASRDRDTLKGKQYF. The CDR3 DNA sequence: TGTGCCAGCAGAGATAGGGACACCCTAAAAGGGAAGCAGTACTTC. V usage is TRBV12-3 or TRBV12-4 and J usage is TRBJ2-7, with D possibly being TRBD1 (6 bases). The V end lost 6 bases, the J end lost 8 bases, and 23 bases lay between the germline ends. CDR3 size: 15 residues.

This clonotype was detected many times. V is TRBV5-1 and J is TRBJ1-1, with D perhaps TRBD1 (5 bases). Germline V gene sequence: CDR1 SGHRS, CDR2 YFSETQ. The CDR3 has 15 amino acids. Trimming removed 4 bases at V and 3 bases at J, with 16 bases between. CDR3 DNA: TGCGCCAGCAGCATTGGGTTCAGGGAGGACACTGAAGCTTTCTTT. Translation: CASSIGFREDTEAFF. The variable domain in full, with the rest retrieved from reference TRBV5-1 and TRBJ1-1, is KAGVTQTPRYLIKTRGQQVTLSCSPISGHRSVSWYQQTPGQGLQFLFEYFSETQRNKGNFPGRFSGRQFSNSRSEMNVSTLELGDSALYLCASSIGFREDTEAFFGQGTRLTVV.

This clonotype came up a few times. The rearrangement uses TRBV7-6 and TRBJ2-1; 7 bases are shared with TRBD1. The CDR3 is 17 amino acids. Germline CDR1 is SGHVS and CDR2 is FNYEAQ. V lost 3 bases, J lost 0 bases, and 8 bases stayed unmatched. The CDR3 sequence is CASSFNPGQSSYNEQFF. CDR3 bases: TGTGCCAGCAGCTTTAATCCGGGACAGAGCTCCTACAATGAGCAGTTCTTC. The full variable domain, in which reference TRBV7-6 and TRBJ2-1 provide the parts outside the CDR3, is GAGVSQSPRYKVTKRGQDVALRCDPISGHVSLYWYRQALGQGPEFLTYFNYEAQQDKSGLPNDRFSAERPEGSISTLTIQRTEQRDSAMYRCASSFNPGQSSYNEQFFGPGTRLTVL.

Comment on this clonotype: A much more abundant neighbour one base away suggests this may be a read error. No conserved phenylalanine or tryptophan ends this CDR3, so it is likely a read error. CDR3 region: CASSKTGNYGYTS. The CDR3 region has the DNA TGTGCCAGCAGCAAGACAGGGAACTATGGCTACACCTCC. This chain uses TRBV7-2 with TRBJ1-2; 7 nucleotides match TRBD1. CDR3 length: 13 residues. From germline, CDR1 is SGHTA and CDR2 FQGNSA. V shed 5 bases, J shed 2 bases, and the junction held 2 bases outside the gene matches.

This clonotype came up a few times. The chain employs TRBV5-1 and TRBJ2-4, with D possibly matching TRBD2 (5 bases). The CDR3 is made up of 15 amino acids. CDR1 and CDR2 from the germline V gene are SGHRS and YFSETQ. Trimming took off 4 bases at V and 8 bases at J, with 19 bases between the two ends. The CDR3 sequence: CASSTIPDGVDIQYF. The CDR3 DNA sequence: TGCGCCAGCAGCACGATCCCGGACGGGGTAGACATTCAGTACTTC.

This clonotype was seen a handful of times. This sequence joins TRBV7-9 and TRBJ2-2; 7 bases map to TRBD1. The CDR3 extends over 17 amino acids. Germline V gives CDR1 SEHNR, CDR2 FQNEAQ (reference sequence). J was trimmed by 2 bases and V by 5 bases; bases with no gene match: 11. The CDR3 DNA reads as TGTGCCAGCAGCCCTTACTGGGACAGCAAAAACACCGGGGAGCTGTTTTTT. It codes for CASSPYWDSKNTGELFF.

This clonotype was seen many times. The rearrangement uses TRBV7-2 and TRBJ1-3; D perhaps matches TRBD1 (5 bases). The CDR3 totals 16 residues. Trimming pared 1 base from V and 0 bases from J, leaving 10 bases between. Germline values: CDR1 SGHTA, CDR2 FQGNSA. CDR3 amino acids: CASSLGQLSSGNTIYF. In DNA form, the CDR3 reads TGTGCCAGCAGCTTAGGACAGCTATCCTCTGGAAACACCATATATTTT.

This clonotype has a count of ten or more. The chain employs TRBV12-3 or TRBV12-4 and TRBJ2-2; D unresolved. Trimming took off 3 bases at V and 8 bases at J, with 4 bases between the two ends. CDR3 length: 11 residues. The CDR3 here is CASSFYGELFF. CDR3 nucleotides: TGTGCCAGCAGTTTTTATGGGGAGCTGTTTTTT.